Shown below are 2 T cell receptor beta chains from a single sample sequenced in a study of PD-1 blockade in mismatch repair-deficient tumors. Profiled with immunoSEQ multiplex PCR; TCRdb holds only in-frame clones, not every one. This sample carries around 13,000 clones, 85% to 90% of them seen once, and the ten largest clones take roughly 10%. What these receptors recognize is not known. Time point of the sample: identical roughly ten-day culture without peptide (control). Material: cells cultured in vitro, obtained from a patient treated with pembrolizumab. Receptors were obtained from an adult with mismatch repair-deficient cancer.

The chain links TRBV4-1 to TRBJ2-3; no clear D gene. V lost 2 bases and J lost 0, with 9 bases in between. This CDR3 is built from 15 residues. Germline values: CDR1 MGHRA, CDR2 YSYEKL. The CDR3 sequence: CASSQQSRSTDTQYF. Written as DNA, the CDR3 is TGCGCCAGCAGCCAACAGTCTCGTAGCACAGATACGCAGTATTTT.

The chain recombines TRBV5-6 with TRBJ1-2; 9 bases fit TRBD1. V lost 4 bases to trimming and J lost 3 bases; unmatched junction nucleotides: 16. This CDR3 region has 18 residues. Germline lookup yields CDR1 SGHDT and CDR2 YYEEEE. The CDR3 bases are TGTGCCAGCAGCCCCCGGACAGGGGACCGATTGCATGACTATGGCTACACCTTC. Its protein is CASSPRTGDRLHDYGYTF.